This T cell receptor (beta chain) is drawn from a study of T cell responses to AZD1222 COVID-19 vaccine. Across the whole study: Second doses that came at about 4 or about 12 weeks were put together. Study-level points and caveats: No day 14 peak samples; only post-peak repertoires were characterized. Spike-specific TCR depth and breadth grew after two AZD1222 doses. Baseline seropositivity characterized only a handful of AZD1222 recipients.

The assay was immunoSEQ multiplex PCR, and TCRdb's table has in-frame clones only and misses some. Counted here are approximately 100,000 clones, 92% occurring once; the ten biggest clones make up roughly 1.2%. Notes on this clone: No antigen is known for it.

Germline V gene data show CDR1 as SGHRS and CDR2 as YFSETQ. Trimming left V 1 base short and J 4 bases short, with 13 bases between. The CDR3 covers 15 residues. The sequence was obtained from an adult in good health. The starting material was peripheral blood, obtained on day 0 of AZD1222 vaccination. The chain carries TRBV5-1 and TRBJ2-3; D is perhaps TRBD1 (7 bases). As DNA, the CDR3 is TGCGCCAGCAGCTTGTGGACAGGAGGGGCAGATACGCAGTATTTT. The encoded protein is CASSLWTGGADTQYF. Full variable domain (outside the CDR3, taken from reference TRBV5-1 and TRBJ2-3): KAGVTQTPRYLIKTRGQQVTLSCSPISGHRSVSWYQQTPGQGLQFLFEYFSETQRNKGNFPGRFSGRQFSNSRSEMNVSTLELGDSALYLCASSLWTGGADTQYFGPGTRLTVL.